These T cell receptor beta chains were read from a single sample in a study of blood T cell repertoires in COVID-19. Some clones are missing from TCRdb's copy, which holds only in-frame ones; the method was immunoSEQ multiplex PCR. Here the sample spans 200,000 to 250,000 clones, 85% to 90% being singletons. The sequencing sample was made of PBMCs or T cells enriched from blood (not recorded which). These receptors were collected from a woman in her forties or fifties who had recovered from COVID-19. Both conserved end residues are part of each CDR3. Each record gives: D gene, J gene, V gene, clone size, CDR3 protein, CDR3 DNA. D genes are given only for firm matches. Clone size is shown for a subset of rows, as once, few, many or a class of expanded clone.

NA | TRBJ1-6 | TRBV27 | NA | CASRDPGSSSYNSPLHF | TGTGCCAGCAGAGATCCAGGCTCCAGCTCCTATAATTCACCCCTCCACTTT
NA | TRBJ2-2 | TRBV21-1 | NA | CASSKATSGGTFDGELFF | TGTGCCAGCAGCAAAGCGACTAGCGGGGGGACGTTCGACGGGGAGCTGTTTTTT
NA | TRBJ1-1 | TRBV7-2 | NA | CASSSYGYTEAFF | TGTGCCAGCAGCAGTTACGGGTACACTGAAGCTTTCTTT
NA | TRBJ1-1 | TRBV28 | once | CASSLIGREAFF | TGTGCCAGCAGTTTAATTGGCAGGGAAGCTTTCTTT
NA | TRBJ2-4 | TRBV20-1 | NA | CSASPPTQAKNIQYF | TGCAGTGCTAGTCCCCCGACTCAAGCCAAAAACATTCAGTACTTC
TRBD1 | TRBJ2-2 | TRBV9 | NA | CASSQRTGFPGELFF | TGTGCCAGCAGTCAAAGGACAGGGTTCCCCGGGGAGCTGTTTTTT
TRBD2 | TRBJ2-2 | TRBV5-4 | NA | CASSPGTSVNTGELFF | TGTGCCAGCAGCCCGGGGACTAGCGTTAACACCGGGGAGCTGTTTTTT
NA | TRBJ2-5 | TRBV7-7 | NA | CASSFGLVETQYF | TGTGCTAGCAGCTTCGGACTCGTGGAGACCCAGTACTTC
TRBD2 | TRBJ2-7 | TRBV2 | NA | CASIAGAMNEQYF | TGTGCCAGCATCGCGGGAGCGATGAACGAGCAGTACTTC
NA | TRBJ1-3 | TRBV28 | NA | CASTNNGGDGNTIYF | TGTGCCAGCACCAACAACGGGGGGGACGGAAACACCATATATTTT
NA | TRBJ1-5 | TRBV25-1 | NA | CASSERDTRPQHF | TGTGCCAGCAGTGAAAGGGACACCCGGCCCCAGCATTTT
NA | TRBJ2-2 | TRBV5-1 | NA | CASSGDMVGNTGELFF | TGCGCCAGCAGCGGGGACATGGTTGGGAACACCGGGGAGCTGTTTTTT
NA | TRBJ2-2 | TRBV7-6 | few | CASSPQGGGRIDTGELFF | TGTGCCAGCAGCCCTCAAGGGGGCGGGAGGATCGACACCGGGGAGCTGTTTTTT
TRBD1 | TRBJ1-5 | TRBV30 | NA | CAWSRDSFSNQPQHF | TGTGCCTGGAGCCGGGACAGCTTTAGCAATCAGCCCCAGCATTTT
NA | TRBJ2-5 | TRBV5-1 | NA | CASSPDRRETQYF | TGCGCCAGCAGCCCCGACAGAAGAGAGACCCAGTACTTC
TRBD2 | TRBJ2-5 | TRBV9 | NA | CASSALAGAPQETQYF | TGTGCCAGCAGCGCGCTAGCGGGAGCTCCCCAAGAGACCCAGTACTTC
NA | TRBJ1-5 | TRBV19 | NA | CASSIDREEPQHF | TGTGCCAGTAGTATAGACCGAGAGGAGCCCCAGCATTTT
TRBD1 | TRBJ2-1 | TRBV9 | NA | CASSPRTGTGDSYNEQFF | TGTGCCAGCAGCCCCCGAACAGGGACAGGGGATTCCTACAATGAGCAGTTCTTC
TRBD2 | TRBJ2-1 | TRBV4-1 | once | CASSRGTSGANEQFF | TGCGCCAGCAGCCGAGGGACTAGCGGCGCCAATGAGCAGTTCTTC
TRBD1 | TRBJ1-2 | TRBV3-1/TRBV3-2 | once | CASSQDGGTGNGYTF | TGTGCCAGCAGCCAAGATGGTGGGACAGGGAATGGCTACACCTTC
NA | TRBJ2-4 | TRBV12-1 | NA | CASSQSSGSEEIAKNIQYF | TGTGCCAGCAGCCAGTCTAGCGGGAGTGAGGAGATAGCCAAAAACATTCAGTACTTC
NA | TRBJ2-2 | TRBV21-1 | NA | CASSKRTGTSGRANTGELFF | TGTGCCAGCAGCAAGAGAACCGGGACTAGCGGGAGGGCGAACACCGGGGAGCTGTTTTTT
NA | TRBJ2-2 | TRBV2 | few | CASSGFTANTGELFF | TGTGCCAGCAGTGGTTTCACGGCGAACACCGGGGAGCTGTTTTTT
NA | TRBJ1-2 | TRBV28 | NA | CASSYIPALGYGYTF | TGTGCCAGCAGCTATATCCCCGCCCTCGGCTATGGCTACACCTTC
TRBD2 | TRBJ2-2 | TRBV5-4 | NA | CASSLFGGRTGGELFF | TGTGCCAGCAGCTTGTTTGGCGGGAGGACTGGCGGGGAGCTGTTTTTT
NA | TRBJ2-5 | TRBV5-1 | NA | CASSTGGTSRQETQYF | TGCGCCAGCAGTACCGGGGGAACCTCAAGACAAGAGACCCAGTACTTC
NA | TRBJ1-5 | TRBV2 | NA | CASNKRGSGQPQHF | TGTGCCAGCAATAAAAGGGGATCAGGTCAGCCCCAGCATTTT
TRBD2 | TRBJ2-2 | TRBV4-2 | NA | CASSQELLAGRTGELFF | TGTGCCAGCAGCCAAGAGCTACTAGCGGGACGAACCGGGGAGCTGTTTTTT
TRBD2 | TRBJ2-7 | TRBV19 | NA | CASSIVLAGAYEQYF | TGTGCCAGTAGTATAGTACTAGCGGGAGCCTACGAGCAGTACTTC
TRBD2 | TRBJ2-7 | TRBV14 | NA | CASSQAGGIKKQYF | TGTGCCAGCAGCCAAGCGGGAGGGATAAAAAAGCAGTACTTC
NA | TRBJ1-1 | TRBV10-2 | NA | CASSMGRNTEAFF | TGCGCCAGCAGTATGGGGAGAAACACTGAAGCTTTCTTT
NA | TRBJ2-7 | TRBV19 | NA | CASSIDRRDSYEQYF | TGTGCCAGTAGTATAGATCGGAGAGACTCCTACGAGCAGTACTTC
TRBD2 | TRBJ2-3 | TRBV7-3 | NA | CASSGLAGGTDTQYF | TGTGCCAGCAGCGGACTAGCGGGAGGTACAGATACGCAGTATTTT
TRBD2 | TRBJ2-3 | TRBV7-9 | NA | CASSQRPSGTTDTQYF | TGTGCCAGCAGCCAACGACCTAGCGGGACCACAGATACGCAGTATTTT
TRBD2 | TRBJ2-5 | TRBV7-2 | few | CASSLPTSGSQTQYF | TGTGCCAGCAGCTTACCCACTAGCGGGAGCCAGACCCAGTACTTC
TRBD2 | TRBJ2-7 | TRBV30 | NA | CAWSDTSGRAAYF | TGTGCCTGGAGTGATACTAGCGGGAGGGCCGCGTACTTC
NA | TRBJ1-4 | TRBV14 | NA | CASYVGVREKLFF | TGTGCCAGCTACGTCGGTGTGCGTGAAAAACTGTTTTTT
TRBD1 | TRBJ2-1 | TRBV4-1 | once | CASSPLRDSFKMIAYNEQFF | TGCGCCAGCAGCCCTCTAAGGGACAGTTTTAAAATGATAGCCTACAATGAGCAGTTCTTC
NA | TRBJ1-5 | TRBV24-1 | NA | CATSDLRSNSPQHF | TGTGCCACCAGTGATTTGCGAAGTAACAGCCCCCAGCATTTT
NA | TRBJ2-1 | TRBV11-1 | once | CASSDSGNEQFF | TGTGCCAGCAGCGATAGCGGCAATGAGCAGTTCTTC
TRBD2 | TRBJ2-1 | TRBV18 | NA | CASSPMSTSGTYNEQFF | TGTGCCAGCTCACCAATGTCAACTAGCGGAACCTACAATGAGCAGTTCTTC
TRBD2 | TRBJ2-3 | TRBV25-1 | once | CASSRQGGTDTQYF | TGTGCCAGCAGTCGTCAGGGAGGGACAGATACGCAGTATTTT
NA | TRBJ1-5 | TRBV6-5 | once | CASRDSLSQPQHF | TGTGCCAGCAGGGACTCGCTGTCGCAGCCCCAGCATTTT
NA | TRBJ2-7 | TRBV10-3 | NA | CATKIGLSYEQYF | TGTGCCACCAAGATTGGGCTATCCTACGAGCAGTACTTC